The next 28 T cell receptor beta chains were all read from a single sample in a study of T cell clonotyping in hematopoietic cell transplantation. Sequencing was performed with immunoSEQ multiplex PCR; in TCRdb, only in-frame clones are kept and a portion is missing. The sample holds around 2,000 clones, 92% seen once. The sample here was peripheral blood mononuclear cells, taken 30 days after allogeneic stem cell transplant. Receptors were obtained from a female patient aged 45-65 years who had an allogeneic stem cell transplant from a related donor, so the T cells may come from the graft donor. Some clones in this sample may be carry-over from other donors' samples.

The chain joins TRBV30 to TRBJ1-1; no reliable D call. Germline values: CDR1 GTSNPN, CDR2 SVGIG (reference sequence). V was cut by 7 bases and J by 0 bases, with 12 bases left in between. The CDR3 is 13 amino acids. CDR3: CALWGAMNTEAFF. In nucleotides, the CDR3 is TGTGCCTTATGGGGTGCGATGAACACTGAAGCTTTCTTT.

The V gene is TRBV11-2, the J gene TRBJ2-7, with D tentatively TRBD1 (6 bases). Trimming removed 3 bases at V and 1 base at J, with 13 bases between. CDR1 is SGHAT, CDR2 FQNNGV, per germline. CDR3 length: 15 amino acids. The CDR3 sequence is CASSLTGQPSYEQYF. The CDR3 coding sequence is TGTGCCAGCAGCTTGACCGGACAGCCTTCCTACGAGCAGTACTTC.

The chain links TRBV14 to TRBJ2-1; D gene ambiguous. V lost 0 bases, J lost 0 bases, and 9 bases lay in between. This CDR3 is 16 amino acids long. Germline CDR1 SGHDN, CDR2 FVKESK. CDR3 in amino acids: CASSQDRGNSYNEQFF. The CDR3 DNA reads as TGTGCCAGCAGCCAAGATCGTGGTAACTCCTACAATGAGCAGTTCTTC. The full variable domain, with the rest looked up from reference TRBV14 and TRBJ2-1, is EAGVTQFPSHSVIEKGQTVTLRCDPISGHDNLYWYRRVMGKEIKFLLHFVKESKQDESGMPNNRFLAERTGGTYSTLKVQPAELEDSGVYFCASSQDRGNSYNEQFFGPGTRLTVL.

The chain carries TRBV7-3 and TRBJ1-5, with D unclear. The CDR3 spans 13 residues. Trimming stripped 3 bases from V and 3 bases from J, with 6 bases between. Germline-derived CDR1 and CDR2 are SGHTA and FQGTGA. The CDR3 DNA follows: TGTGCCAGCAGCTTGAATGCCAATCAGCCCCAGCATTTT. Its protein is CASSLNANQPQHF.

The chain has TRBV4-3 and TRBJ2-1; D is perhaps TRBD1 (6 bases). The CDR3 sequence is 18 residues long. Germline V gives CDR1 LGHNA, CDR2 YSLEER. Between the trimmed V and J ends, which lost 1 base and 0 bases, there was a span of 16 bases. The CDR3 sequence: CASSQGPRGQSSYNEQFF. The CDR3 DNA reads TGCGCCAGCAGCCAAGGGCCCCGAGGACAGAGCTCCTACAATGAGCAGTTCTTC.

This chain connects TRBV7-8 to TRBJ1-6; D is possibly TRBD1 (6 bases). Trimming took off 4 bases at V and 6 bases at J, with 19 bases between the two ends. The CDR3 spans 17 residues. From germline, CDR1 is SGHVS and CDR2 FQNEAQ. The CDR3 here is CASSSVGGGSSNSPLHF. DNA of the CDR3: TGTGCCAGCAGCTCGGTGGGAGGGGGTTCTTCTAATTCACCCCTCCACTTT.

The table lists this clone with a count of one. This sequence joins TRBV5-1 and TRBJ1-4; D is perhaps TRBD1 (6 bases). The V gene lost 4 bases and the J gene lost 4 bases, with 14 bases spanning the gap. The CDR3 loop spans 15 amino acids. The V gene's germline CDR1 is SGHRS and CDR2 YFSETQ. The CDR3 DNA reads TGCGCCAGCAGCGGGATGACAGGACGTAATGAAAAACTGTTTTTT. It is translated as CASSGMTGRNEKLFF.

This sequence joins TRBV9 and TRBJ1-2; 7 bases line up with TRBD1. Germline CDR1 is SGDLS and CDR2 is YYNGEE. This CDR3 spans 15 amino acids. V shed 0 bases, J shed 2 bases, and the junction held 4 bases outside the gene matches. CDR3 sequence reads: CASSVDRGPNYGYTF. In nucleotides, the CDR3 is TGTGCCAGCAGCGTAGACAGGGGACCCAACTATGGCTACACCTTC.

The chain has TRBV7-9 and TRBJ1-2, with no clear D. Germline V gene lookup returns CDR1 SEHNR and CDR2 FQNEAQ (reference sequence). This CDR3 region has 16 residues. Trimming removed 4 bases at V and 5 bases at J, with 20 bases between. In nucleotides, the CDR3 is TGTGCCAGCAGCTCTCAAACGGGTTGGACGGAGTATGGCTACACCTTC. The encoded protein is CASSSQTGWTEYGYTF.

The genes are TRBV2 and TRBJ1-3, with D perhaps matching TRBD1 (6 bases). CDR1 and CDR2 from the germline V gene are SNHLY and FYNNEI. The CDR3 spans 16 residues. V dropped 9 bases and J dropped 2 bases, with 20 bases sitting between them. CDR3 DNA sequence: TGTGCCAGAGCCCTGTTACAGGGTGGTCCTGGAAACACCATATATTTT. Amino acid sequence: CARALLQGGPGNTIYF.

The genes are TRBV4-3 and TRBJ1-2; D possibly corresponds to TRBD1 (6 bases). CDR3 length equals 14 residues. The germline CDR1 and CDR2 sequences are LGHNA and YSLEER. Deletions cut 0 bases from V and 5 bases from J, with 10 bases between. DNA of the CDR3: TGCGCCAGCAGCCAAGAGACAGGATTATATGGCTACACCTTC. Residues: CASSQETGLYGYTF.

The rearrangement links TRBV5-5 to TRBJ2-5; no clear D. The CDR3 runs to 13 residues. Trimming removed 4 bases from V and 5 bases from J, with 12 bases in between. Germline V lookup: CDR1 SGHKS, CDR2 YYEKEE (reference sequence). CDR3 coding DNA: TGTGCCAGCAGCCTACCGGCGGCGGAGACCCAGTACTTC. Residues: CASSLPAAETQYF.

The chain employs TRBV29-1 and TRBJ1-2; D perhaps matches TRBD1 (6 bases). V lost 6 bases and J lost 6, with 17 bases in between. Looked up from germline, CDR1 is SQVTM and CDR2 is ANQGSEA. The CDR3 extends over 13 amino acids. CDR3 amino acids: CSVSAGRGDGYTF. In DNA form, the CDR3 reads TGCAGCGTCTCCGCGGGCAGGGGTGATGGCTACACCTTC.

This clone was detected only a few times. The chain links TRBV6-5 to TRBJ1-1; D unresolved. This CDR3 spans 14 amino acids. V shed 0 bases and J shed 3 bases, with 8 bases lying between them. The germline V gene encodes CDR1 MNHEY and CDR2 SVGAGI. The chain's CDR3 is CASSYSFLDTEAFF. The CDR3 region has the DNA TGTGCCAGCAGTTACTCTTTCCTAGACACTGAAGCTTTCTTT.

The rearrangement joins TRBV30 to TRBJ2-1, with 10 bases identical to TRBD2. V lost 2 bases, J lost 7 bases, and 5 bases stayed unmatched. The CDR3 length is 14 residues. Germline CDR1 GTSNPN, CDR2 SVGIG (reference sequence). The CDR3 here is CAWSPLAGRNEQFF. The CDR3 DNA reads as TGTGCCTGGAGTCCACTAGCGGGACGGAATGAGCAGTTCTTC.

The chain uses TRBV19 and TRBJ1-2; 8 bases are shared with TRBD1. Losses at the gene ends were 10 bases for V and 0 bases for J; bases not matched to a gene: 19. CDR1 is LNHDA and CDR2 is SQIVND in the germline V gene (reference sequence). The CDR3 is 18 amino acids. CDR3 in amino acids: CATRGGIGTGDSNYGYTF. The DNA for the CDR3 is TGTGCCACAAGAGGGGGAATAGGGACAGGCGATTCTAACTATGGCTACACCTTC.

To note about this clone: Other DNA sequences in this specimen translate into the identical CDR3. The J gene is TRBJ1-3, the V gene TRBV10-3; D ambiguous. V lost 6 bases, J lost 4 bases, and 7 bases lay in between. Germline values: CDR1 ENHRY, CDR2 SYGVKD. The CDR3 sequence is 12 residues long. This CDR3 is CAISEQGNTIYF. The CDR3 coding sequence is TGTGCCATCAGCGAACAGGGAAACACCATATATTTT.

The rearrangement links TRBV29-1 to TRBJ1-4; TRBD1 agrees at 8 bases. CDR1 is SQVTM and CDR2 is ANQGSEA in the germline V gene. Germline trimming cut 7 bases from V and 2 bases from J; bases unmatched to any gene: 12. The CDR3 runs 16 residues. The CDR3 reads CSAYGGSGGTNEKLFF. The CDR3 DNA reads TGCAGCGCCTACGGTGGATCAGGGGGCACTAATGAAAAACTGTTTTTT.

J is TRBJ2-7 and V is TRBV5-1, with a weak D call TRBD1 (5 bases). The CDR3 totals 15 residues. CDR1 is SGHRS, CDR2 YFSETQ, per germline. Trimming took 1 base from V and 1 from J, leaving 12 bases between them. The CDR3 is CASSLTQGLSYEQYF. The CDR3 nucleotides read TGCGCCAGCAGCTTGACGCAGGGTCTATCCTACGAGCAGTACTTC.

The chain is built from TRBV7-2 and TRBJ1-2; D may be TRBD1 (5 bases). V was clipped by 6 bases and J by 4 bases, with 15 bases between them. The germline V gene encodes CDR1 SGHTA and CDR2 FQGNSA. The CDR3 covers 14 residues. The CDR3 DNA reads TGTGCCAGCAGTTCCGACAGCATTTTCTATGGCTACACCTTC. It specifies CASSSDSIFYGYTF.

The V and J genes are TRBV5-1 and TRBJ2-3, with a tentative D call TRBD2 (6 bases). The CDR3 sequence is 16 residues long. V lost 0 bases and J 2 bases, leaving 13 bases between the germline ends. Germline V lookup: CDR1 SGHRS, CDR2 YFSETQ. The CDR3 DNA reads TGCGCCAGCAGCTTGGAGGAGGGGTTAGTCACAGATACGCAGTATTTT. Amino acid sequence: CASSLEEGLVTDTQYF.

The chain employs TRBV5-6 and TRBJ1-5; TRBD1 is a possible D gene (5 bases). CDR1 SGHDT and CDR2 YYEEEE come from the germline V gene. This CDR3 spans 14 amino acids. The V gene lost 4 bases and the J gene lost 2 bases, with 10 bases spanning the gap. In DNA form, the CDR3 reads TGTGCCAGCAGCCTAGGGGTGGGCAATCAGCCCCAGCATTTT. This sequence encodes CASSLGVGNQPQHF.

The rearrangement joins TRBV7-2 to TRBJ2-7; possible D gene TRBD1, 6 bases. The CDR3 is made up of 14 amino acids. The V gene lost 4 bases and the J gene lost 0 bases, with 10 bases spanning the gap. Per the germline V gene, CDR1 is SGHTA and CDR2 is FQGNSA. CDR3 DNA sequence: TGTGCCAGCAGCTCCGTACAGGGCTCCTACGAGCAGTACTTC. It is translated as CASSSVQGSYEQYF.

V gene TRBV9 combines with J gene TRBJ1-1; D might be TRBD1 (5 bases). Germline CDR1 reads SGDLS; CDR2 reads YYNGEE. The V end was cut by 0 bases, the J end by 0 bases, with 12 bases between. The CDR3 sequence is 16 residues long. CDR3 sequence: CASSVASQGLNTEAFF. CDR3 nucleotide sequence: TGTGCCAGCAGCGTAGCATCTCAGGGCCTGAACACTGAAGCTTTCTTT.

The chain carries TRBV6-6 and TRBJ2-1; D is perhaps TRBD2 (6 bases). The germline V and J ends were trimmed by 5 bases and 8 bases, with 16 bases remaining between them. Germline assignment: CDR1 MNHNY and CDR2 SVGAGI (reference sequence). The CDR3 covers 14 residues. Here the CDR3 reads CASSDLRGNDEQFF. The CDR3 DNA reads as TGTGCCAGCAGTGACCTCCGGGGGAACGATGAGCAGTTCTTC.

The V gene is TRBV2, the J gene TRBJ1-1, with TRBD1 identical over 10 bases. The ends lost 4 bases at V and 1 base at J; junction bases unmatched: 3. The germline V gene encodes CDR1 SNHLY and CDR2 FYNNEI. The CDR3 contains 15 residues. The CDR3 here is CASSGTGGANTEAFF. The CDR3 region has the DNA TGTGCCAGCAGTGGGACAGGGGGGGCGAACACTGAAGCTTTCTTT.

V gene TRBV28 combines with J gene TRBJ2-3, with TRBD2 matching over 14 bases. The CDR3 has 17 amino acids. Germline V CDR1 and CDR2: MDHEN, SYDVKM. Trimming took 5 bases from V and 3 from J; bases not matched to a gene: 7. The CDR3 coding sequence is TGTGCCAGCAGTCCCCGACTAGCGGGGGGGCAAACAGATACGCAGTATTTT. This codes for CASSPRLAGGQTDTQYF.

The count of this clone is one. V usage is TRBV30 and J usage is TRBJ2-7, with 8 bases that match TRBD1. Trimming removed 4 bases from V and 4 bases from J; junction bases left unmatched: 6. This CDR3 is 13 amino acids long. CDR1 and CDR2 (germline): GTSNPN, SVGIG (reference sequence). CDR3 residues: CAWTSGQGYEQYF. CDR3 DNA: TGTGCCTGGACCTCCGGACAGGGTTACGAGCAGTACTTC.